This T cell receptor beta chain originates from a study of spatial heterogeneity in lung cancer. This clonotype was counted many times. Its matching antigen is unknown. Study outcomes and limitations: Expanded intratumoral alpha and beta TCR counts tracked tumor mutation counts.

The V gene lost 1 base and the J gene lost 6 bases, with 12 bases spanning the gap. CDR1 is SEHNR and CDR2 is FQNEAQ in the germline V gene (reference sequence). The CDR3 runs to 14 residues. TCRdb processed the 5' RACE reads anew with MiXCR; each CDR3 protein has one entry. There are 12,000 or so distinct CDR3 sequences in the sample; 13% to 15% occur only once, and around 15% lies in the top ten. As to time point: sample taken at primary tumor resection. This receptor was taken from a male donor with early-stage non-small cell lung cancer. The specimen comprised lung tumor tissue, sampled at surgery. J is TRBJ1-1 and V is TRBV7-9, with no clear D. The CDR3 is CASSLVAGQSEAFF. CDR3 nucleotide sequence: TGTGCCAGCAGCTTAGTCGCTGGGCAGTCTGAAGCTTTCTTT.